This T cell receptor beta chain was sequenced for a study of CD8+CD57+ T cells in acquired aplastic anemia. Turning to the study itself: The DNA of sorted CD4+ and CD8+ cells averaged approximately 3.3 ug. The study, taken as a whole, reports: Patients and controls shared roughly 28 CD8+ CDR3 sequences, which appeared highly expressed in patients and within their immunodominant clones. Patients showed no significant difference from controls in CD8+ Simpson's diversity.

All sequencing subjects had displayed CD8+CD57+ cell expansion on flow cytometry. The blood sampling took place in patients who had so far received no therapy. Worth noting for this clonotype: No antigen is known for it.

This CDR3 is 16 amino acids long. The V gene's germline CDR1 is KGHDR and CDR2 SFDVKD. V shed 0 bases, J shed 7 bases, and the junction held 2 bases outside the gene matches. Using genomic DNA as the template, TCR beta VDJ and CDR3 profiling was carried out. One entry per CDR3 protein, called by TCRdb with MiXCR from the reads. Of around 120,000 distinct CDR3 sequences in the sample, 30% to 45% were seen once. The sequenced material came from sorted CD4+, CD8+, or CD8+CD57+ T cells (not recorded which) from PBMCs. This clonotype originated in a human donor with aplastic anemia. The rearrangement links TRBV24-1 to TRBJ2-1, with 13 bases fitting TRBD2. This CDR3 is CATSDLGLAGENEQFF. CDR3 DNA: TGTGCCACCAGTGATTTGGGACTAGCGGGGGAAAATGAGCAGTTCTTC.